This T cell receptor beta chain was obtained from a study of T cells in Graves' hyperthyroidism and ophthalmopathy. Regions amplified from RNA transcripts were the TCR beta CDR3 regions. During a first-round RT-PCR of the TCR CDR3, the HTBI primer set was used. A single record per CDR3 protein comes from TCRdb applying MiXCR to the multiplex PCR reads. The data hold hundreds of thousands of distinct CDR3 sequences, with under 20% observed a single time. A remark on this clonotype: Its antigen is as yet unknown.

General study points: A model using 13 V-J features told ophthalmopathy apart from stable hyperthyroidism. Blood also showed most of the thyroid clonotypes that were expanded above 0.001.

If no ophthalmopathy progression occurred within 18 months, Graves' hyperthyroidism was stable. Patients with uncontrolled infections, other autoimmune diseases, pregnancy or lactation were excluded. The V end was cut by 8 bases, the J end by 10 bases, with 24 bases between. Germline CDR1 MNHEY, CDR2 SMNVEV (reference sequence). The length of the CDR3 is 16 residues. The sample taken for sequencing was blood. This receptor was identified in a woman aged 25 to 39 with Graves' hyperthyroidism. This chain joins TRBV27 and TRBJ1-6, with D possibly being TRBD1 (5 bases). The CDR3 DNA is TGTGCCAGCGCCGACAACCTACCTCAGGGTGGATCACCCCTCCACTTT. This translates into CASADNLPQGGSPLHF.